The source of this T cell receptor (beta chain) is a study of blood T cell repertoires in COVID-19. About the study: All recovered Cohort 3 donors got two negative PCRs, got clearance, or saw symptom resolution.

Everyone who took part was roughly 18 to 90 years old, and they came from about 25 US areas. Clinical history as reported by participants underpinned cohort assignment. Only in-frame clones appear in the TCRdb table, and some are missing; sequencing was by immunoSEQ multiplex PCR. The sample includes 150,000 to 200,000 clones, roughly 78% of them seen just once. Germline CDR1 and CDR2: SGHRS and YFSETQ. This CDR3 spans 15 amino acids. The V and J ends lost 0 bases and 5 bases, in that order; junction bases with no gene match: 8. This clone was seen only once. The specimen was PBMCs or T cells enriched from blood (not recorded which). This chain uses TRBV5-1 with TRBJ2-7, with 7 bases matching TRBD2. This receptor was identified in a woman in her 70s in a cohort exposed to, infected with or recovered from COVID-19 (not recorded which). The DNA of the CDR3 is TGCGCCAGCAGCTTGGGTCTTGGCGGGAGCGACGAGCAGTACTTC. This sequence encodes CASSLGLGGSDEQYF.